Reported below is one TCR beta chain. The data were obtained in a study of blood T cell repertoires in COVID-19. In the study overall: The United States, Italy and Spain supplied acute and convalescent COVID-19 samples.

In the original workflow: Reference gene primers were amplified, and this amplification served to estimate nucleated cell counts. Clones were read by immunoSEQ multiplex PCR, and TCRdb kept only the in-frame ones, dropping some. V and J calls and clone size are copied from that table; D and trimming were computed from the DNA. The sample records a few hundred thousand clones, around 86% being singletons. Per the germline V gene, CDR1 is SQVTM and CDR2 is ANQGSEA. Trimming removed 1 base at V and 4 bases at J, with 10 bases between. The CDR3 extends over 13 amino acids. The chain is built from TRBV29-1 and TRBJ1-2; D remains ambiguous. The specimen sequenced was peripheral blood. The receptor comes from a young woman with active or convalescent COVID-19. CDR3: CSVEGFTAYGYTF. CDR3 bases: TGCAGCGTTGAAGGTTTTACAGCCTATGGCTACACCTTC.